These 7 T cell receptor beta chains were all obtained from the same sample, sequenced in a study of CD4 and CD8 cells across lung adenocarcinoma regions. Each CDR3 protein gets one entry after TCRdb re-called the PCR reads with MiXCR. The sample holds approximately 11,000 distinct CDR3 sequences; approximately 50% are singletons and the top ten take less than 90%. The sequenced sample consisted of CD8+ T cells from the margin of a lung tumor. All receptors come from a male donor with lung adenocarcinoma. The CD4 and CD8 labels of this study may be unreliable.

This clonotype was counted a single time. The V and J genes are TRBV12-3 or TRBV12-4 and TRBJ2-1; no firm D call. This CDR3 contains 14 residues. The germline V and J ends were trimmed by 2 bases and 12 bases, with 17 bases remaining between them. The CDR3 loop is CASSLNSPTIGQFF. As DNA, the CDR3 is TGTGCCAGCAGTTTAAACAGCCCTACAATTGGGCAGTTCTTC.

V usage is TRBV6-1 and J usage is TRBJ2-2; 10 bases agree with TRBD2. Germline V gives CDR1 MNHNS, CDR2 SASEGT. The CDR3 runs 18 residues. J was trimmed by 4 bases and V by 6 bases; bases with no gene match: 14. The CDR3 nucleotides read TGTGCCAGCAGCGTAGATCTAGCGGGAGCGGGGGGCACCGGGGAGCTGTTTTTT. This gives the protein CASSVDLAGAGGTGELFF.

V usage is TRBV3-1 and J usage is TRBJ2-1; 9 bases align to TRBD1. The DNA end favors TRBJ2-7, so the J call may be wrong. Per the germline V gene, CDR1 is LGHDT and CDR2 is YNNKEL (reference sequence). The CDR3 runs 16 residues. The CDR3 region has the DNA TGTGCCAGCAGCCAAGCTGGGACAGGGTTCCTAGTGGAGCAGTACTTC. Translating gives CASSQAGTGFLVEQYF.

This clonotype was seen a handful of times. The chain combines TRBV9 with TRBJ2-3, with 7 bases lining up with TRBD1. The CDR3 runs to 16 residues. Germline values: CDR1 SGDLS, CDR2 YYNGEE. V shed 0 bases and J 1 base; nucleotides not matched to a gene: 5. CDR3 in DNA: TGTGCCAGCAGCGTAGCACAGGGGCGGCGCACAGATACGCAGTATTTT. This gives the protein CASSVAQGRRTDTQYF.

This clonotype was counted between two and nine times. The chain couples TRBV6-1 to TRBJ2-1, with 8 nucleotides matching TRBD2. CDR1 MNHNS and CDR2 SASEGT come from the germline V gene. With 5 bases clipped from V and 9 bases from J, the junction kept 12 bases outside the gene matches. This CDR3 has 15 amino acids. CDR3 sequence: CASSPTGLGASEQFF. CDR3 nucleotide sequence: TGTGCCAGCAGTCCCACGGGACTAGGCGCCAGTGAGCAGTTCTTC.

Details on this clonotype: A junction end diverges from the germline sequence, so it may reflect a read error. The V call is TRBV6-1, the J call TRBJ2-3; D not resolved. The CDR3 consists of 16 residues. The germline gives CDR1 MNHNS, CDR2 SASEGT. CDR3 region: CASSETQAVSTDTQYF. Here the CDR3 DNA reads TGTGCCAGCAGTGAAACGCAGGCTGTGAGCACCGATACGCAGTATTTT.

CDR3 nucleotides: TGTGCCAGCAGTACCGTAGATGAGCAGTTCTTC. Amino acids: CASSTVDEQFF. This rearrangement joins TRBV6-1 to TRBJ2-1, with D unresolved. The germline CDR1 and CDR2 sequences are MNHNS and SASEGT. The CDR3 covers 11 residues. V was cut by 5 bases and J by 8 bases, with 7 bases left in between.